This T cell receptor beta chain stems from a study of early T cells in non-severe SARS-CoV-2 infection. Study overall: With bulk RNA from unsorted whole blood as input, sequencing yielded unpaired chains.

The study's findings and limits: Reliance on VDJdb matching favored anti-spike CD8 responses; private and CD4 specificities were missed.

For this clonotype: Its antigen is not known.

The CDR3 runs to 14 residues. Individual cDNA molecules were tagged with unique molecular identifiers, the study reported. Each CDR3 protein gets one entry after TCRdb re-called the 5' RACE reads with MiXCR. Of tens of thousands of distinct CDR3 sequences listed, about 16% are singletons. The clonotype comes from an adult who was a healthcare worker with PCR-confirmed SARS-CoV-2 infection or an uninfected control (not recorded which). Specimen: whole blood. The chain combines TRBV21-1 with TRBJ2-7; the table's D gene call, TRBD1, was not cross checked with the DNA. TRBV21-1 is designated a pseudogene. The CDR3 spells CASSNNRGTYEQYF. The CDR3 coding sequence is TGTGCCAGCAGTAACAACAGGGGGACCTACGAGCAGTACTTC.